This T cell receptor (beta chain) was obtained from a study of human thymus T cells (TCRdb year 2020). Regarding the complete study: The study characterized TCR alpha and beta repertoires from roughly eight infant thymus samples and four related peripheral blood samples. Donor ages ranging from about 7 to 244 days were recorded, and 5 to 7 male and two female infants were included in the cohort. On the study overall, not on this receptor specifically: According to the related research, thymic TCR repertoires were highly overlapping among unrelated individuals. Biased V and J gene segment usage appeared to be present in both thymic and peripheral blood repertoires. Thymus samples yielded on average approximately 800,000 unique TCRB clonotypes, compared with some 83,000 from blood samples.

Using the immunoSEQ multiplex PCR assay, the TCRB and TCRAD loci were amplified from a standardized quantity of quality-controlled genomic DNA. Amplicons spanned the V(D)J region at a length sufficient to cover the CDR3 and identify V and J genes. The commercial immunoSEQ service was used to sequence amplicons on an Illumina platform. As for the original processing: Corrections for primer bias and sequencing errors followed previously described methods, while TCRAD and TCRB definitions were based on the IMGT database. The repertoires were analysed using immunoSEQ Analyzer 3.0 and VDJTools for basic statistics, V/J segment usage, diversity estimates, rarefaction and pairwise overlap. Chao1, ChaoE, Efron-Thisted, Shannon and inverse Simpson indices were used to estimate diversity, which was also estimated on datasets down-sampled to the smallest sample. Repertoire overlap was determined by strict matching of CDR3 nucleotide sequence, V gene and J gene, and Jaccard-based multidimensional scaling clustering was applied. TCRdb carries this immuneACCESS record with in-frame sequences only. Its versions omit some clonotypes, under half of them owing to an unresolved V gene in the studies checked, with the rest unexplained. V and J calls and clone size are as listed in that table; D and trimming were resolved from the DNA. In this sample the table shows tens of thousands of clones, around 95% of which occur a single time. In total, the top ten clones hold about 0.03% of the sample.

Thymus tissue was obtained as surgical resects removed during corrective cardiac surgery. In Finland, the donors were immunologically healthy infants who were having open corrective cardiac surgery for congenital heart defects. After being mechanically released from the tissue, thymocytes were kept at -70 degrees C in pellets of about 10-32 million cells. A QIAsymphony instrument was used to extract genomic DNA from frozen cell pellets. Of note for this clone: There is no known antigen for this receptor. Qualities for individual bases were not recorded, and no much larger clone is one base off.

CDR3 length: 12 amino acids, cysteine to phenylalanine. Only the CDR3 part of the read is kept: 36 bases, read in frame from the first base. CDR1 is given as MRHNA and CDR2 as SNTAGT, both from the germline V gene. Trimming takes 9 bases off V and 8 bases off J; junction bases not matched to a gene: 4. This clonotype was obtained from a girl less than two years old with a congenital heart defect but otherwise immunologically healthy. Sequenced material: thymus tissue. The sequence is built from TRBV6-4 and TRBJ1-4; 9 nucleotides in the junction match TRBD1. The nucleotide sequence is TGTGCCAGAGGGGACAGGGCCGAAAAACTGTTTTTT. This sequence encodes CARGDRAEKLFF.